Here is one T cell receptor (beta chain) with its context. The germline CDR1 and CDR2 sequences are ENHRY and SYGVKD. The V end was cut by 4 bases, the J end by 2 bases, with 12 bases between. This CDR3 has 14 residues. Assay used: immunoSEQ multiplex PCR; TCRdb lists only in-frame clones, some missing. The data contain over 1.5 million clones, around 98% of them singletons. This sample stems from a study of shared clonotypes between healthy human individuals. The sequence derives from a young man in good health. The specimen sequenced was naive CD4+ T cells sorted from blood. Sample subset: CD45RA+ positively selected. This sequence joins TRBV10-3 and TRBJ2-7; D not certain. The CDR3: CAISVSGGPYEQYF. The CDR3 DNA sequence: TGTGCCATCAGTGTATCAGGCGGACCCTACGAGCAGTACTTC.